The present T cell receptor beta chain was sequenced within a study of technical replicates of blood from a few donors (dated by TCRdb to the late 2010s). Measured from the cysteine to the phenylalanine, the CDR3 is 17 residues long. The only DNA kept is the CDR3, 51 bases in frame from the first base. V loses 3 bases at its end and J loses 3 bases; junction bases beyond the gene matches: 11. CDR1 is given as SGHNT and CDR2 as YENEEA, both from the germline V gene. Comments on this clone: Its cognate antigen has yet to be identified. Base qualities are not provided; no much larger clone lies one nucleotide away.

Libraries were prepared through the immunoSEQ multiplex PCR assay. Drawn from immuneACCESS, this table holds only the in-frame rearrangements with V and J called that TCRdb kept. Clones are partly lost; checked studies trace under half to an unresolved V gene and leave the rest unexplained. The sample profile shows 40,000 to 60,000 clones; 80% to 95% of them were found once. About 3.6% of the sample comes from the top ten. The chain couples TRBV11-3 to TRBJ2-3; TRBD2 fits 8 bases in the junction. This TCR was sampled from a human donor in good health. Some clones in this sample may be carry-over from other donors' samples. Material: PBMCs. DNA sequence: TGTGCCAGCAGCTTCGGGACTAGTATAATGAGTACAGATACGCAGTATTTT. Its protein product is CASSFGTSIMSTDTQYF. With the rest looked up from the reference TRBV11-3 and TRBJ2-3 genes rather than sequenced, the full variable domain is EAGVVQSPRYKIIEKKQPVAFWCNPISGHNTLYWYLQNLGQGPELLIRYENEEAVDDSQLPKDRFSAERLKGVDSTLKIQPAELGDSAVYLCASSFGTSIMSTDTQYFGPGTRLTVL.